This T cell receptor (beta chain) originates from a study of shared clonotypes between healthy human individuals. Overall study: Donors had three CD4 naive, three CD4 memory, two CD8 naive and one CD8 memory plate apiece.

Note on this clone: The antigen remains undetermined.

Participating donors were healthy, HIV-negative adults free of recent acute infections or vaccinations. Trimming removed 6 bases from V and 4 bases from J, with 15 bases in between. CDR1 MDHEN and CDR2 SYDVKM come from the germline V gene. CDR3 length: 14 amino acids. Findings and limits, study-wide: The four-donor shared clonotypes exceeded non-shared clonotypes in generation probability, with non-shared ones scoring lower. There were few donors, and this limited the genetic and exposure-history diversity represented.

Only in-frame clones appear in the TCRdb table, and some are missing; sequencing was by immunoSEQ multiplex PCR. The table records 1.4 million to 1.5 million clones, roughly 96% of them present only once. The sequence was collected from a man under 40 in good health. The chain employs TRBV28 and TRBJ2-5, with D perhaps being TRBD1 or TRBD2 (6 bases each). What was sequenced was naive CD4+ T cells sorted from blood. Subset defined: CD45RA+ positively selected. CDR3 sequence reads: CASRVGGYTETQYF. The CDR3 bases are TGTGCCAGCAGGGTAGGGGGGTACACAGAGACCCAGTACTTC.